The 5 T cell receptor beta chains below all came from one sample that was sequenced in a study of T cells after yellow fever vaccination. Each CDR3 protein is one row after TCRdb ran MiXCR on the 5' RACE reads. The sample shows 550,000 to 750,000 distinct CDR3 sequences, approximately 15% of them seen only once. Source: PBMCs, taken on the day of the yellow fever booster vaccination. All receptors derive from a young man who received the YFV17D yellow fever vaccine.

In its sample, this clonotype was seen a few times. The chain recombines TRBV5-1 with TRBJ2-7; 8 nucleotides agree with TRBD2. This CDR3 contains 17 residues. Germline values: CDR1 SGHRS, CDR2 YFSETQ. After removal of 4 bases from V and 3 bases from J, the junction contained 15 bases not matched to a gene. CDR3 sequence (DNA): TGCGCCAGCAGCCTCACCGGAGCGGGGGTACTTAACTACGAGCAGTACTTC. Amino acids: CASSLTGAGVLNYEQYF.

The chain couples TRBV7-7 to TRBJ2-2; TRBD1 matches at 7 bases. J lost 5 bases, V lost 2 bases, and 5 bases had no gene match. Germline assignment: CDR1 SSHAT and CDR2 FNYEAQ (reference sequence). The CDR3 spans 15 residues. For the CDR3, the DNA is TGTGCCAGCAGCTTATCAAGGGGGCGGACCGGGGAGCTGTTTTTT. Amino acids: CASSLSRGRTGELFF.

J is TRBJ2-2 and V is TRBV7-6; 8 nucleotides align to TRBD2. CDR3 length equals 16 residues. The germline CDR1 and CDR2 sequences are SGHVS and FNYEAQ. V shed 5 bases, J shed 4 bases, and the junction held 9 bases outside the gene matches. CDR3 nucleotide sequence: TGTGCCAGCAGCAAAGGACTAGCTAGGAGCACCGGGGAGCTGTTTTTT. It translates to CASSKGLARSTGELFF.

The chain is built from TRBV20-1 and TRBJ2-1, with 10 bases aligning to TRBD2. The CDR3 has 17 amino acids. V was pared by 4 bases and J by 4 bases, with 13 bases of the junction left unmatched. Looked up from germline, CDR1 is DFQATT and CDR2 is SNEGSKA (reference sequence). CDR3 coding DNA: TGCAGTGCTACGGTCCTTCCTCTAGCGGGAGCATACAATGAGCAGTTCTTC. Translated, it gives CSATVLPLAGAYNEQFF.

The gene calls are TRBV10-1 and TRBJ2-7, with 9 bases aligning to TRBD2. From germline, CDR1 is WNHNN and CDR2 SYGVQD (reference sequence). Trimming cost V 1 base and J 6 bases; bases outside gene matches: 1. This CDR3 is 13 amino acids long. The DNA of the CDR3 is TGCGCCAGCAGTGAGTTACTAGCGGGCGAGCAGTACTTC. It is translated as CASSELLAGEQYF.